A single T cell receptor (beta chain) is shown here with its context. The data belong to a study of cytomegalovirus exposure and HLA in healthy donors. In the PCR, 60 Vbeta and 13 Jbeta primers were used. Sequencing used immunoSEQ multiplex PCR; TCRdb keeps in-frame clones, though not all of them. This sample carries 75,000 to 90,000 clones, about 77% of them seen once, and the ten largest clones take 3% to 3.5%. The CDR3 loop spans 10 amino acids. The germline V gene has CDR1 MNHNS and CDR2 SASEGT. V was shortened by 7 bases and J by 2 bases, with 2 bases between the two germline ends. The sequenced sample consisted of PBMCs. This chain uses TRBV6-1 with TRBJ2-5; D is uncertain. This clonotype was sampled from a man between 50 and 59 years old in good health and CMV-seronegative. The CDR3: CASTQETQYF. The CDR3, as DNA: TGTGCCAGCACACAAGAGACCCAGTACTTC.